This is a list of T cell receptor beta chains from one sample in a study of cytomegalovirus exposure and HLA in healthy donors. Sequencing was performed with immunoSEQ multiplex PCR; in TCRdb, only in-frame clones are kept and a portion is missing. Seen here are about 190,000 clones, over 70% observed once, and the top ten hold around 1.6%. The sample comprised PBMCs. These receptors all stem from a woman in her late teens or twenties in good health and CMV-seronegative. The CDR3 runs from the conserved cysteine through the conserved F or W. The D gene is left open where the match is weak. For some rows the clone size is stated as once, few or many, or as a class when expanded; others skip it.

j_call clone_size d_call v_call cdr3_nt cdr3_aa
TRBJ2-1 - TRBD1 TRBV10-3 TGTGCCATCAGGGCCGAGGGGGCGAGTGAGCAGTTCTTC CAIRAEGASEQFF
TRBJ1-6 - - TRBV7-9 TGTGCCAGCAATCAGGGTACAGATAATTCACCCCTCCACTTT CASNQGTDNSPLHF
TRBJ1-1 - TRBD1 TRBV11-2 TGTGCCAGCAGCTTCGGACAGGGGGGAGCTGAAGCTTTCTTT CASSFGQGGAEAFF
TRBJ2-7 - - TRBV7-9 TGTGCCAGCAGCCACAGGGACGAGCAGTACTTC CASSHRDEQYF
TRBJ2-5 once - TRBV6-6 TGTGCCAGCAGAAGGACTGTTAACCAAGAGACCCAGTACTTC CASRRTVNQETQYF
TRBJ2-1 - TRBD1 TRBV5-1 TGCGCCAGCAGCCTCGGGACAGGGAACAATGAGCAGTTCTTC CASSLGTGNNEQFF
TRBJ1-1 - - TRBV5-4 TGTGCCAGCAGCCGCCTCGGGGACACTGAAGCTTTCTTT CASSRLGDTEAFF
TRBJ2-5 - - TRBV6-1 TGTGCCAGCAGTGCCTGGACACCCCAAGAGACCCAGTACTTC CASSAWTPQETQYF
TRBJ1-3 - - TRBV10-3 TGTGCCATCAGTCCGACCGACACTCTCGGAAACACCATATATTTT CAISPTDTLGNTIYF
TRBJ2-1 - - TRBV9 TGTGCCAGCAGCGTAGGTACACGGAGCTCCTACAATGAGCAGTTCTTC CASSVGTRSSYNEQFF
TRBJ1-4 - - TRBV6-6 TGTGCCAGCAGTTCCAACAGGGCAACTAATGAAAAACTGTTTTTT CASSSNRATNEKLFF